One T cell receptor (beta chain) is described in this entry. The entry originates in a study of blood T cell repertoires in COVID-19. Study-level background: There were acute and convalescent COVID-19 samples, and they came from the United States, Italy and Spain. From T cells, B-cell-depleted T cells, or PBMCs came the material, which was cDNA or gDNA.

Original processing methods: Nucleated cell number was recorded as an estimate derived from reference gene primer amplification. Using immunoSEQ multiplex PCR, the repertoire was profiled, and TCRdb retains in-frame clones only, with some absent. D and trimming come from the DNA, and the V and J calls and clone size come from that table. This sample has about 200,000 clones; roughly 85% occur once, and the top ten carry 3% to 4%. Everyone who took part was roughly 18 to 89 years old, and they came from about two dozen US areas. The sequencing input was PBMCs or T cells enriched from blood (not recorded which). This receptor was obtained from a woman in her forties with acute COVID-19.

The CDR3 DNA reads TGCAGCGTTGAAGACGGAAATAGAGGGTGGGACACTGAAGCTTTCTTT. As protein: CSVEDGNRGWDTEAFF. The gene calls are TRBV29-1 and TRBJ1-1; D is uncertain. Germline V lookup: CDR1 SQVTM, CDR2 ANQGSEA. This CDR3 contains 16 residues. The V end was cut by 0 bases, the J end by 3 bases, with 17 bases between. Using reference TRBV29-1 and TRBJ1-1 for the parts outside the CDR3, the full variable domain is SAVISQKPSRDICQRGTSLTIQCQVDSQVTMMFWYRQQPGQSLTLIATANQGSEATYESGFVIDKFPISRPNLTFSTLTVSNMSPEDSSIYLCSVEDGNRGWDTEAFFGQGTRLTVV.